This T cell receptor beta chain is drawn from a study of early T cells in non-severe SARS-CoV-2 infection (dated by TCRdb to the early 2020s). At the level of the whole study: Because TCR sequencing relied on bulk RNA taken from unsorted whole blood, pairing of alpha and beta chains was not possible. General study outcomes and caveats: VDJdb matching was skewed toward anti-spike CD8 responses, so virus-specific expansions were likely underestimated and private and CD4 specificities were missed.

This was a case-control study nested in a cohort of healthcare workers in London, UK, who had nasopharyngeal swab PCR tests and blood samples taken every week. Between 23 and 31 March 2020, the week of the UK lockdown, healthcare workers were enrolled and then followed up weekly for as long as 16 weeks. CDR3 length: 16 amino acids, cysteine to phenylalanine. The entry retains the CDR3 DNA only, 48 bases that are in frame from base 1. Ends trimmed: V by 5 bases, J by 4 bases; bases unmatched to a gene: 10. CDR1 and CDR2 (SGHTA, FQGTGA) derive from the germline V gene. This clonotype is characterized as medium-sized (0.01 to 0.1%). This clone's antigen is unknown. Base qualities are not at hand, and no much larger clone is one base apart. Library generation was performed with 5' RACE. The instrument was a NextSeq 500. To correct for sequencing error and PCR bias, the TCR library protocol tagged individual cDNA molecules with unique molecular identifiers. Sequencing covered both TCR alpha and beta chains, and within each sample the abundances of alpha and beta sequences were tightly co-correlated. Concerning the study's data processing: Decombinator V4 was used to annotate the V gene, J gene and CDR3 of the TCR sequences. TCRs were defined as expanded if a significant change between any two time points was detected under a Poisson model with p below 0.0001. Abundances of TCRs were expressed as counts per million after normalisation to the total number of TCRs sequenced in each sample. MAIT TCRs were defined by TRAV1-2 paired with TRAJ12, TRAJ20 or TRAJ33, and iNKT TCRs by TRAV10 paired with TRAJ18. VDJdb, accessed 1 November 2021, was searched for CMV, EBV and SARS-CoV-2 annotated TCRs, excluding TCRs annotated for multiple antigens. The raw public reads went through TCRdb reprocessing: fastp at Q25, MiXCR clone calling, in-frame beta chains kept. Each CDR3 protein gets just one entry, which takes the most common genes and DNA from the rows behind it. The V and J calls here are based on TCRdb, not the publication. In this sample the table shows 70,000 or so distinct CDR3 sequences, 12% of which occur a single time. Roughly 3.9% of the sample belongs to the ten largest clones.

The sample comprised whole blood. This TCR was recovered from an adult who was a healthcare worker with PCR-confirmed SARS-CoV-2 infection or an uninfected control (not recorded which). In this chain, TRBV7-3 is recombined with TRBJ2-2, with TRBD2 identical over 7 junction bases. In nucleotide form, the sequence is TGTGCCAGCAGCCCATCCAAGGTAGCGGGCACCGGGGAGCTGTTTTTT. Its translation is CASSPSKVAGTGELFF.